This T cell receptor beta chain was recovered during a study of T cells in localized non-small cell lung cancer. Clones were read by immunoSEQ multiplex PCR, and TCRdb kept only the in-frame ones, dropping some. This sample has around 79,000 clones, with around 80% found just once. The CDR3 has 16 amino acids. This receptor was identified in a man aged 40 to 69 with stage II squamous cell lung carcinoma. This sequence joins TRBV21-1 and TRBJ1-5; the table assigns TRBD1, which was not confirmed against the DNA. TRBV21-1 is described as a pseudogene. This specimen was PBMCs, taken before any cancer treatment. CDR3 sequence reads: CASSDRQGRGNQPQHF. The CDR3, as DNA: TGTGCCAGCAGCGATAGACAGGGTAGGGGCAATCAGCCCCAGCATTTT.